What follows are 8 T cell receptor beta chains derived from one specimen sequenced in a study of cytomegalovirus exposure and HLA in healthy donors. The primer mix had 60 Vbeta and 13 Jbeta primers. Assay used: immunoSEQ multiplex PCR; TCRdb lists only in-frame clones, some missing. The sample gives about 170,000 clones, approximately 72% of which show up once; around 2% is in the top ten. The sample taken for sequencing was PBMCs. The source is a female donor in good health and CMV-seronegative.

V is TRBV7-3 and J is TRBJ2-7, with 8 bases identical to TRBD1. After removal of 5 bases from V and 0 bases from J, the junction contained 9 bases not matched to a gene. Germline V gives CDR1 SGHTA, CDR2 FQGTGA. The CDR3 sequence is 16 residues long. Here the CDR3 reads CASSLQGTGLSYEQYF. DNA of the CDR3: TGTGCCAGCAGCCTTCAAGGGACAGGCCTCTCCTACGAGCAGTACTTC.

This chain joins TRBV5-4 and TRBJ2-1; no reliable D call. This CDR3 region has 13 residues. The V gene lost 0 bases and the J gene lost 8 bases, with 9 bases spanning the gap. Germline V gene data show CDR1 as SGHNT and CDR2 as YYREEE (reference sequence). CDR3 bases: TGTGCCAGCAGCTTGGGCCCCGAGGATGAGCAGTTCTTC. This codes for CASSLGPEDEQFF.

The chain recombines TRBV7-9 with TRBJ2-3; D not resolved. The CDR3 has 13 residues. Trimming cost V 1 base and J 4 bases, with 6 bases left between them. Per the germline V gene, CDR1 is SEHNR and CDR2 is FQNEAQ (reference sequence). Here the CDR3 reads CASSLGSADTQYF. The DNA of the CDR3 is TGTGCCAGCAGCTTAGGGAGTGCAGATACGCAGTATTTT.

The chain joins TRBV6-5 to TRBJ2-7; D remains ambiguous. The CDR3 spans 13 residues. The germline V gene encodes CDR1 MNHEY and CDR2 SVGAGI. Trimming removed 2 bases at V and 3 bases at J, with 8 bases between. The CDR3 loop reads CASSYTDSYEQYF. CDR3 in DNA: TGTGCCAGCAGTTACACAGATAGCTACGAGCAGTACTTC.

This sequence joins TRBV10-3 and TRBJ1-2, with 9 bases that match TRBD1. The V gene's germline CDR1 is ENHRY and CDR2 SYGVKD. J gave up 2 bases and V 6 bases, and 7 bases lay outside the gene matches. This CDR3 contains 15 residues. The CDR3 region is CAISEQGAWNYGYTF. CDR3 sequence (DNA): TGTGCCATCAGCGAACAGGGGGCGTGGAACTATGGCTACACCTTC.

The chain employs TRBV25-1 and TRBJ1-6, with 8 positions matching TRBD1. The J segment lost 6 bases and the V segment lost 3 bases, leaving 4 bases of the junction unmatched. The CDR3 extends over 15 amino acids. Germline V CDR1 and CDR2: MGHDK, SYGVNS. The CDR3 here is CASSEQGAGNSPLHF. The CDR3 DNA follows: TGTGCCAGCAGTGAGCAGGGGGCAGGTAATTCACCCCTCCACTTT.

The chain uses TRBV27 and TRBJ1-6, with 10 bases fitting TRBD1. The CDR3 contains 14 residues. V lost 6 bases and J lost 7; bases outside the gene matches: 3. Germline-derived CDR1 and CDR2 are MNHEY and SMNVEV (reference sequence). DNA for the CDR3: TGTGCCAGCAGGCGGACAGGGGGAAATTCACCCCTCCACTTT. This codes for CASRRTGGNSPLHF.

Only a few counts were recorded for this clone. The CDR3: CASSFSLAERGEQFF. CDR3 sequence (DNA): TGCGCCAGCAGCTTTTCACTAGCAGAAAGGGGTGAGCAGTTCTTC. The chain links TRBV5-1 to TRBJ2-1; a weak D match, TRBD2 (6 bases). Germline values: CDR1 SGHRS, CDR2 YFSETQ. V was pared by 2 bases and J by 9 bases, with 18 bases between. This CDR3 is built from 15 residues. Complete variable domain (other parts from reference TRBV5-1 and TRBJ2-1): KAGVTQTPRYLIKTRGQQVTLSCSPISGHRSVSWYQQTPGQGLQFLFEYFSETQRNKGNFPGRFSGRQFSNSRSEMNVSTLELGDSALYLCASSFSLAERGEQFFGPGTRLTVL.